Below, one TCR beta chain is given with its context. Measured with immunoSEQ multiplex PCR; TCRdb has only the in-frame clones, and not every one. The sample carries 120,000 or so clones, 70% to 85% recorded once. These data originate in a study of blood T cell repertoires in COVID-19. As for the study in general: The study drew acute and convalescent COVID-19 samples from the United States, Italy and Spain. The analysed material was cDNA or gDNA that came from T cells, B-cell-depleted T cells, or PBMCs.

V shed 5 bases and J shed 0 bases, with 18 bases lying between them. This CDR3 spans 17 amino acids. Germline V gene lookup returns CDR1 SEHNR and CDR2 FQNEAQ (reference sequence). Sequencing was done on a sample of peripheral blood. The clonotype comes from a woman aged 70-85 years with acute or convalescent COVID-19. The chain combines TRBV7-9 with TRBJ2-3; tentative D call: TRBD1 (6 bases). This CDR3 reads CASSPPDRPSSTDTQYF. CDR3 coding DNA: TGTGCCAGCAGCCCGCCGGACAGACCCTCTAGCACAGATACGCAGTATTTT.